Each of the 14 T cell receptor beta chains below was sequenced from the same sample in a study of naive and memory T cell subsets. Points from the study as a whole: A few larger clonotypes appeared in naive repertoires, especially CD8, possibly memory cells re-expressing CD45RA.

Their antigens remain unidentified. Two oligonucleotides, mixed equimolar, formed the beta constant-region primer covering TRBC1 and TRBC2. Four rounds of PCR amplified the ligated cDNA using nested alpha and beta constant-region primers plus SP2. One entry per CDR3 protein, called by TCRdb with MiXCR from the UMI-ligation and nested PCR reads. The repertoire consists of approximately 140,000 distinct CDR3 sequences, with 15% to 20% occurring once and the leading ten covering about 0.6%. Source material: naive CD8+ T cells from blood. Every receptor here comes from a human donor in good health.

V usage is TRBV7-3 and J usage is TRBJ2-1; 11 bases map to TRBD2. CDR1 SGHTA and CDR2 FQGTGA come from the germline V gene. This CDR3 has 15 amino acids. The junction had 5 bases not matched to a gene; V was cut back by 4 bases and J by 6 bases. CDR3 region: CASSSGLAGTNEQFF. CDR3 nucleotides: TGTGCCAGCAGCTCCGGACTAGCGGGTACCAATGAGCAGTTCTTC.

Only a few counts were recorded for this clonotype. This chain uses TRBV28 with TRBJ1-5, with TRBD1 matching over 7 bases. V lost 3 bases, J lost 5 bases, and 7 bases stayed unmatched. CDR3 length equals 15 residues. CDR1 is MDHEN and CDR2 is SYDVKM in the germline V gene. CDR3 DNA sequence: TGTGCCAGCAGTTTTTTAGGGGGCGTACATCAGCCCCAGCATTTT. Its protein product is CASSFLGGVHQPQHF.

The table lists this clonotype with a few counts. The CDR3 sequence is CASSYERWGADHEQYF. CDR3 nucleotide sequence: TGTGCCAGCAGCTACGAACGTTGGGGGGCTGACCACGAGCAGTACTTC. The chain employs TRBV7-8 and TRBJ2-7, with D possibly called TRBD1 or TRBD2 (6 bases each). Between the trimmed V and J ends, which lost 4 bases and 5 bases, there was a span of 21 bases. CDR3 length equals 16 residues. Looked up from germline, CDR1 is SGHVS and CDR2 is FQNEAQ.

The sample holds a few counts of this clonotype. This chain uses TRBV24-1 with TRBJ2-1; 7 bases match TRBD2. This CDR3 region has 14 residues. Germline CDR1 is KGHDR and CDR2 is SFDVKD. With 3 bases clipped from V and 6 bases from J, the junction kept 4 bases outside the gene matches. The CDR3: CATSDVGGGNEQFF. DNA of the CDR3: TGTGCCACCAGTGATGTAGGCGGGGGCAATGAGCAGTTCTTC.

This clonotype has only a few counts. The CDR3 spells CATSRVSGSYEQYF. The CDR3 bases are TGTGCCACCAGCAGAGTTAGCGGGAGTTACGAGCAGTACTTC. This chain joins TRBV15 and TRBJ2-7; 9 bases are a match to TRBD2. Looked up from germline, CDR1 is LNHNV and CDR2 is YYDKDF (reference sequence). CDR3 size: 14 residues. V was pared by 1 base and J by 4 bases, with 2 bases of the junction left unmatched.

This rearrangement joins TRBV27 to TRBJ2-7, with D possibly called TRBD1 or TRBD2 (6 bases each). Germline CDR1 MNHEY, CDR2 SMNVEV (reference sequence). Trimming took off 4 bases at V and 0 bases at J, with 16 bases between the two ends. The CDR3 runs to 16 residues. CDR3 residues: CASSSAGGRFSYEQYF. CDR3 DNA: TGTGCCAGCAGTTCTGCCGGGGGCAGGTTCTCCTACGAGCAGTACTTC.

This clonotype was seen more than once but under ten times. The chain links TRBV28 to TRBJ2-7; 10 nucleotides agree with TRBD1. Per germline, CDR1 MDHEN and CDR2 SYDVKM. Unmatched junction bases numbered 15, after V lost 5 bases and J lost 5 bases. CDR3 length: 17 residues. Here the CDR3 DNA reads TGTGCCAGCAGTGCCCCGACCGGGACAGGGGTATACGACGAGCAGTACTTC. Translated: CASSAPTGTGVYDEQYF.

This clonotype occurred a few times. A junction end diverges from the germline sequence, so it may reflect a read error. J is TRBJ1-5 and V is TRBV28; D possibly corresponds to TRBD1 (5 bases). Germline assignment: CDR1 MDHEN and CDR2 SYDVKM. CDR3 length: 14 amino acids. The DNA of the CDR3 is TGTGCCAGTAGTTTGACGGGGGGCAATCAGCCCCAGCATTTT. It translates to CASSLTGGNQPQHF. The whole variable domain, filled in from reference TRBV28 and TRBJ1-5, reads DVKVTQSSRYLVKRTGEKVFLECVQDMDHENMFWYRQDPGLGLRLIYFSYDVKMKEKGDIPEGYSVSREKKERFSLILESASTNQTSMYLCASSLTGGNQPQHFGDGTRLSIL.

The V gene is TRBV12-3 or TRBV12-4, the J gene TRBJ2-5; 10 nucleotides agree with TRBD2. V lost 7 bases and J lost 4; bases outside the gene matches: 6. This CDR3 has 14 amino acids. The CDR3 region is CASTLRLAGETQYF. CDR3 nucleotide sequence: TGTGCCAGCACCCTTAGACTAGCGGGAGAGACCCAGTACTTC.

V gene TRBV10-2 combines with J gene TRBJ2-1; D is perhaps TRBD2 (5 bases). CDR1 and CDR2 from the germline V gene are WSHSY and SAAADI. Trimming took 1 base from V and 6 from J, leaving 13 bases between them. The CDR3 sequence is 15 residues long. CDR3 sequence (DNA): TGCGCCAGCAGTGAGTGGTGGGAGTTAGGCAATGAGCAGTTCTTC. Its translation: CASSEWWELGNEQFF.

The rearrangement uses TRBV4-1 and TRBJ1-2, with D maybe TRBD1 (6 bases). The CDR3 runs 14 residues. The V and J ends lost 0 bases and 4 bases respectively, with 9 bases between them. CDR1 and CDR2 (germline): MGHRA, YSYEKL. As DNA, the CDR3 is TGCGCCAGCAGCCAAGAGGGGGCGGGCTATGGCTACACCTTC. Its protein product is CASSQEGAGYGYTF.

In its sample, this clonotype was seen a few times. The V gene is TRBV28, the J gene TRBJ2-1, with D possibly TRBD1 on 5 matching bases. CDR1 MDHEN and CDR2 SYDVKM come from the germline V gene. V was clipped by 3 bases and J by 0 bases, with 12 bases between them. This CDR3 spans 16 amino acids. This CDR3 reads CASSFLRDSSYNEQFF. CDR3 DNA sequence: TGTGCCAGCAGTTTTTTAAGAGACAGCTCCTACAATGAGCAGTTCTTC. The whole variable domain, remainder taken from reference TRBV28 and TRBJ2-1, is DVKVTQSSRYLVKRTGEKVFLECVQDMDHENMFWYRQDPGLGLRLIYFSYDVKMKEKGDIPEGYSVSREKKERFSLILESASTNQTSMYLCASSFLRDSSYNEQFFGPGTRLTVL.

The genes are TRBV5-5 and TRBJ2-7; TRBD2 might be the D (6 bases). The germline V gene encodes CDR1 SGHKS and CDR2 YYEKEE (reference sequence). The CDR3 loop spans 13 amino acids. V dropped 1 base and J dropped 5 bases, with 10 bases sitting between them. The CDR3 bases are TGTGCCAGCAGCTTGATTTCGGGAGACGAGCAGTACTTC. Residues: CASSLISGDEQYF.

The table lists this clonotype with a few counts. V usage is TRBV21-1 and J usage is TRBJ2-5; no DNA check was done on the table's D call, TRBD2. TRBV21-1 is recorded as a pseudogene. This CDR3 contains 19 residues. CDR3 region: CASSSNGTSGIWERKTQYF. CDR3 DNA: TGTGCCAGCAGCTCCAATGGGACTAGCGGAATCTGGGAACGGAAGACCCAGTACTTC.